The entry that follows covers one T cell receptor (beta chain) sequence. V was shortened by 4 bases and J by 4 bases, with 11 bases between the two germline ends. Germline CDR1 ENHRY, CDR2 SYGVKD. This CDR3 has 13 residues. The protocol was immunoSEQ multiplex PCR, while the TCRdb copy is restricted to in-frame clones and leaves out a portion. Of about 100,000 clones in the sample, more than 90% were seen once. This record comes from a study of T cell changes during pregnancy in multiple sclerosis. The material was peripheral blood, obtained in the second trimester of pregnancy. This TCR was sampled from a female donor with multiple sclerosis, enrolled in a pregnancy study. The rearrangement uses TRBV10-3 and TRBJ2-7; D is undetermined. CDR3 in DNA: TGTGCCATCAGTGTACAGCAAGAGTACGAGCAGTACTTC. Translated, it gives CAISVQQEYEQYF.